A single sample gave rise to the 29 T cell receptor beta chains below, sequenced in a study of shared clonotypes between healthy human individuals. TCRdb's table, derived via immunoSEQ multiplex PCR, lists solely in-frame clones and lacks some. This table holds about 1 million clones, 65% to 75% found once. Sequenced material: memory CD4+ T cells sorted from blood. Subset given: CD45RA-negative fraction. Source of these receptors: a man aged 18 to 35 in good health.

J is TRBJ2-1 and V is TRBV18, with D tentatively TRBD1 or TRBD2 (7 bases each). Germline V lookup: CDR1 KGHSH, CDR2 LQKENI. CDR3 length equals 16 residues. The V gene lost 4 bases and the J gene lost 9 bases, with 22 bases spanning the gap. This CDR3 is CASSRSPGGAFLEQFF. CDR3 DNA: TGTGCCAGCTCACGATCTCCAGGGGGGGCCTTTCTTGAGCAGTTCTTC.

The V gene is TRBV2, the J gene TRBJ2-1; D is ambiguous. V shed 6 bases and J shed 6 bases, with 9 bases lying between them. This CDR3 region has 12 residues. Germline V lookup: CDR1 SNHLY, CDR2 FYNNEI. CDR3 sequence: CASSEQFNEQFF. CDR3 coding DNA: TGTGCCAGCAGCGAACAGTTCAATGAGCAGTTCTTC.

The chain has TRBV2 and TRBJ1-1; possibly TRBD1 for D (5 bases). Looked up from germline, CDR1 is SNHLY and CDR2 is FYNNEI. V was cut by 6 bases and J by 4 bases, with 12 bases left in between. This CDR3 comprises 13 residues. Here the CDR3 DNA reads TGTGCCAGCAGGGCTTTTCAGGGCACTGAAGCTTTCTTT. Its protein product is CASRAFQGTEAFF.

The DNA for the CDR3 is TGTGCCAGCAGCCCGCGGGCTAACTATGGCTACACCTTC. Translation: CASSPRANYGYTF. This chain connects TRBV7-2 to TRBJ1-2, with D hard to call. This CDR3 contains 13 residues. Trimming pared 5 bases from V and 0 bases from J, leaving 7 bases between. Per the germline V gene, CDR1 is SGHTA and CDR2 is FQGNSA.

The table lists this clone with a few counts. The V and J genes are TRBV18 and TRBJ2-3; no reliable D call. Deletions cut 2 bases from V and 5 bases from J, with 8 bases between. Germline V lookup: CDR1 KGHSH, CDR2 LQKENI. This CDR3 is built from 13 residues. This chain's CDR3 is CASSPLGLDTQYF. CDR3 nucleotides: TGTGCCAGCTCACCATTGGGTCTAGATACGCAGTATTTT.

Remarks on this clone: This clone may be a read error of a much larger clone one base away. The rearrangement joins TRBV5-1 to TRBJ2-5, with 10 bases matching TRBD2. With V trimmed by 0 bases and J by 1 base, 3 bases remained unmatched. Looked up from germline, CDR1 is SGHRS and CDR2 is YFSETQ. The CDR3 sequence is 16 residues long. Here the CDR3 DNA reads TGCGCCAGCAGCTTGGGGGCTAGCGGGGGCCAAGAGACCCAGTACTTC. Its translation: CASSLGASGGQETQYF.

At least ten counts were recorded for this clone. V usage is TRBV7-2 and J usage is TRBJ2-7; TRBD2 matches at 8 bases. Germline CDR1 is SGHTA and CDR2 is FQGNSA. This CDR3 spans 14 amino acids. The junction had 7 bases not matched to a gene; V was cut back by 6 bases and J by 3 bases. The CDR3 reads CASSTGLAGYEQYF. DNA of the CDR3: TGTGCCAGCAGTACGGGGCTAGCGGGCTACGAGCAGTACTTC. Full variable domain (rest looked up from reference TRBV7-2 and TRBJ2-7): GAGVSQSPSNKVTEKGKDVELRCDPISGHTALYWYRQSLGQGLEFLIYFQGNSAPDKSGLPSDRFSAERTGGSVSTLTIQRTQQEDSAVYLCASSTGLAGYEQYFGPGTRLTVT.

This rearrangement joins TRBV28 to TRBJ1-2; D may be TRBD1 (5 bases). Trimming removed 7 bases at V and 0 bases at J, with 9 bases between. The germline V gene encodes CDR1 MDHEN and CDR2 SYDVKM. This CDR3 region has 13 residues. CDR3 residues: CASTQTANYGYTF. The CDR3 DNA reads as TGTGCCAGCACACAGACAGCTAACTATGGCTACACCTTC.

There are a few counts of this clone. This CDR3 is also generated by other DNA sequences in the sample. The chain carries TRBV20-1 and TRBJ2-5; D is uncertain. CDR3 length: 10 amino acids. Germline V CDR1 and CDR2: DFQATT, SNEGSKA (reference sequence). V gave up 2 bases and J gave up 5 bases, with 3 bases separating them. This chain's CDR3 is CSARRETQYF. For the CDR3, the DNA is TGCAGTGCTAGAAGGGAGACCCAGTACTTC.

This clone came up many times. The chain uses TRBV19 and TRBJ1-1; 9 bases line up with TRBD1. Germline V gives CDR1 LNHDA, CDR2 SQIVND (reference sequence). After removal of 3 bases from V and 2 bases from J, the junction contained 4 bases not matched to a gene. This CDR3 comprises 15 residues. The CDR3 sequence is CASSIRGQGNTEAFF. CDR3 DNA sequence: TGTGCCAGTAGTATCCGGGGACAGGGTAACACTGAAGCTTTCTTT.

This clone was seen a single time. This chain connects TRBV11-1 to TRBJ1-2; TRBD1 agrees at 10 bases. Trimming at V came to 7 bases and at J to 4 bases, leaving 6 bases not matched to a gene. CDR1 and CDR2 from the germline V gene are SGHAT and FQDESV (reference sequence). The CDR3 is 14 residues long. CDR3 sequence (DNA): TGTGCCAGCAAATTGGGACAGGGGTCCTATGGCTACACCTTC. Residues: CASKLGQGSYGYTF.

The chain uses TRBV5-1 and TRBJ1-2; tentative D call: TRBD1 (5 bases). The V end lost 3 bases, the J end lost 8 bases, and 17 bases lay between the germline ends. CDR1 and CDR2 (germline): SGHRS, YFSETQ. CDR3 length: 14 residues. DNA of the CDR3: TGCGCCAGCAGCTACCCGTACGGAGGGGACGGCTACACCTTC. Its translation: CASSYPYGGDGYTF.

This clone was counted only a few times. V is TRBV6-6 and J is TRBJ1-2, with D unresolved. CDR1 MNHNY and CDR2 SVGAGI come from the germline V gene (reference sequence). CDR3 size: 13 residues. Trimming shortened V by 10 bases and J by 7 bases, and 19 bases separated the two germline ends. In DNA, the CDR3 is TGTGCCACCCACCGAATGGGAAGAGTTGGCTACACCTTC. Translated, it gives CATHRMGRVGYTF.

The chain joins TRBV5-6 to TRBJ2-7, with 7 nucleotides matching TRBD1. The CDR3 sequence is 14 residues long. Germline lookup yields CDR1 SGHDT and CDR2 YYEEEE. J was trimmed by 6 bases and V by 1 base; bases with no gene match: 7. The CDR3 DNA sequence: TGTGCCAGCAGCTTGAGAGGGTCAGGGGGCGAGCAGTACTTC. Amino acid sequence: CASSLRGSGGEQYF.

The chain carries TRBV5-1 and TRBJ1-1; no firm D call. CDR3 size: 14 residues. Trimming took off 0 bases at V and 1 base at J, with 7 bases between the two ends. In germline, CDR1 is SGHRS, CDR2 YFSETQ. CDR3 DNA sequence: TGCGCCAGCAGCTTGGCGGGTCAGAACACTGAAGCTTTCTTT. Translation: CASSLAGQNTEAFF.

This clone was seen once. The sample carries other DNA sequences with the same CDR3. V gene TRBV2 combines with J gene TRBJ2-1; TRBD1 aligns across 10 bases. The CDR3 runs to 14 residues. Unmatched junction bases numbered 2, after V lost 6 bases and J lost 3 bases. CDR1 and CDR2 from the germline V gene are SNHLY and FYNNEI. CDR3 bases: TGTGCCAGCAGCCGGGACAGGGGCTACAATGAGCAGTTCTTC. Protein sequence: CASSRDRGYNEQFF.

The chain is built from TRBV30 and TRBJ2-2; D might be TRBD2 (6 bases). Trimming pared 0 bases from V and 5 bases from J, leaving 13 bases between. In germline, CDR1 is GTSNPN, CDR2 SVGIG (reference sequence). CDR3 length equals 15 residues. The DNA of the CDR3 is TGTGCCTGGAGTGTAAGGCGGGAAAGTACCGGGGAGCTGTTTTTT. Amino acids: CAWSVRRESTGELFF.

This clone was observed a single time. The CDR3 DNA sequence: TGTGCCAGCAGCCCAGGGGGAACCTTTTCCTACGAGCAGTACTTC. It is translated as CASSPGGTFSYEQYF. The chain recombines TRBV6-1 with TRBJ2-7; TRBD1 agrees at 7 bases. CDR3 length: 15 residues. CDR1 and CDR2 (germline): MNHNS, SASEGT. Germline trimming cut 6 bases from V and 1 base from J; bases unmatched to any gene: 9.

V and J are TRBV7-9 and TRBJ2-7; D might be TRBD2 (6 bases). Trimming took 5 bases from V and 0 from J, leaving 14 bases between them. The CDR3 has 15 residues. CDR1 SEHNR and CDR2 FQNEAQ come from the germline V gene (reference sequence). For the CDR3, the DNA is TGTGCCAGCAGCGCCCTCCGGGACTCCTCCTACGAGCAGTACTTC. Amino acids: CASSALRDSSYEQYF.

The chain employs TRBV27 and TRBJ1-1, with a possible D match to TRBD1 (6 bases). The V and J ends lost 8 bases and 4 bases respectively, with 26 bases between them. In germline, CDR1 is MNHEY, CDR2 SMNVEV (reference sequence). This CDR3 is 17 amino acids long. The DNA for the CDR3 is TGTGCCAGCTCCCGGACCCCCGGGGGCCTTACCGGCACTGAAGCTTTCTTT. Residues: CASSRTPGGLTGTEAFF.

A few counts support this clone. The rearrangement joins TRBV14 to TRBJ2-2; D is possibly TRBD1 (5 bases). Trimming took 0 bases from V and 2 from J, leaving 10 bases between them. The CDR3 has 16 amino acids. Germline lookup yields CDR1 SGHDN and CDR2 FVKESK. The CDR3: CASSQERTSNTGELFF. In DNA, the CDR3 is TGTGCCAGCAGCCAAGAGAGGACATCTAACACCGGGGAGCTGTTTTTT.

In nucleotides, the CDR3 is TGCGCCAGCACGCAGACAGGCCTCAACGTCCTGACTTTC. Protein: CASTQTGLNVLTF. The chain links TRBV5-1 to TRBJ2-6, with TRBD1 as a possible D gene (6 bases). Trimming cost V 6 bases and J 9 bases, with 13 bases left between them. The CDR3 has 13 residues. Germline-derived CDR1 and CDR2 are SGHRS and YFSETQ.

The rearrangement joins TRBV2 to TRBJ1-1; D is uncertain. The CDR3 totals 13 residues. Trimming left V 8 bases short and J 1 base short, with 11 bases between. Germline lookup yields CDR1 SNHLY and CDR2 FYNNEI. This chain's CDR3 is CASAYNSNTEAFF. DNA for the CDR3: TGTGCCAGCGCCTATAATTCGAACACTGAAGCTTTCTTT.

The rearrangement joins TRBV7-9 to TRBJ1-5, with D unresolved. The ends were cut back, 4 bases at V and 6 bases at J, with 7 bases in the middle. The CDR3 is 12 amino acids. Germline lookup yields CDR1 SEHNR and CDR2 FQNEAQ (reference sequence). The CDR3 nucleotides are TGTGCCAGCAGCTCCGATTTTCAGCCCCAGCATTTT. It translates to CASSSDFQPQHF.

The chain joins TRBV9 to TRBJ2-5; D is perhaps TRBD2 (5 bases). Germline V gives CDR1 SGDLS, CDR2 YYNGEE. The CDR3 is 16 residues long. Trimming removed 0 bases from V and 5 bases from J, with 17 bases in between. This CDR3 reads CASSVGFTHSGETQYF. CDR3 bases: TGTGCCAGCAGCGTAGGCTTTACACATTCGGGGGAGACCCAGTACTTC.

The V and J genes are TRBV16 and TRBJ2-2; D is ambiguous. The V gene's germline CDR1 is KGHSY and CDR2 FQNENV. Deletions cut 0 bases from V and 1 base from J, with 3 bases between. The CDR3 sequence is 14 residues long. The CDR3 protein is CASSQSGNTGELFF. In nucleotides, the CDR3 is TGTGCCAGCAGCCAATCCGGGAACACCGGGGAGCTGTTTTTT.

The chain couples TRBV5-1 to TRBJ1-4; maybe TRBD1 (6 bases). Trimming cost V 3 bases and J 1 base, with 13 bases left between them. The CDR3 totals 16 residues. Germline V lookup: CDR1 SGHRS, CDR2 YFSETQ. CDR3 sequence reads: CASSSGQLQTNEKLFF. In DNA form, the CDR3 reads TGCGCCAGCAGCTCCGGACAGCTTCAAACTAATGAAAAACTGTTTTTT.

This clone was detected only a few times. This chain joins TRBV5-4 and TRBJ1-6; D gene unclear. Between the trimmed V and J ends, which lost 5 bases and 5 bases, there was a span of 14 bases. In germline, CDR1 is SGHNT, CDR2 YYREEE (reference sequence). There are 15 residues in the CDR3. CDR3 region: CASSSTDGHNSPLHF. In DNA, the CDR3 is TGTGCCAGCAGTTCTACCGACGGGCATAATTCACCCCTCCACTTT.

V gene TRBV7-2 combines with J gene TRBJ2-7; TRBD1 matches 10 bases. This CDR3 contains 15 residues. Germline CDR1 SGHTA, CDR2 FQGNSA. Losses at the gene ends were 4 bases for V and 2 bases for J; bases not matched to a gene: 5. CDR3 protein: CASSSRQGAPYEQYF. CDR3 DNA sequence: TGTGCCAGCAGCTCCCGACAGGGGGCCCCCTACGAGCAGTACTTC.